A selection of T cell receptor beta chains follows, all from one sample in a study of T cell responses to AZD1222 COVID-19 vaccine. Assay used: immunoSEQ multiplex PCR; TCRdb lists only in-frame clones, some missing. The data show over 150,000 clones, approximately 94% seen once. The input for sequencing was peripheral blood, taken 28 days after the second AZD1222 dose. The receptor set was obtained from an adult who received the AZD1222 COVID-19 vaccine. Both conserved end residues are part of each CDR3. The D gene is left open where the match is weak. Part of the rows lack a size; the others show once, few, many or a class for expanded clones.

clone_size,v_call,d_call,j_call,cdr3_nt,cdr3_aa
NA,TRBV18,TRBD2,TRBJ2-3,TGTGCCAGCTCACCCCTAGCGGGAGGTCTCACAGATACGCAGTATTTT,CASSPLAGGLTDTQYF
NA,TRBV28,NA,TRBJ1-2,TGTGCCAGCAGTTTATTAGGGGGGAACTTCGACTATGGCTACACCTTC,CASSLLGGNFDYGYTF
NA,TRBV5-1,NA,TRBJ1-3,TGCGCCAGCAGCTTGGAGCGTAGATCCTCTGGAAACACCATATATTTT,CASSLERRSSGNTIYF
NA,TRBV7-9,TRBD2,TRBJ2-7,TGTGCCATAGGGGGGACTAGCGGGTACGAGCAGTACTTC,CAIGGTSGYEQYF
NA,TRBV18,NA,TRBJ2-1,TGTGCCAGCTCACCGGGTAGCGCGCAACACAGCTCCTACAATGAGCAGTTCTTC,CASSPGSAQHSSYNEQFF
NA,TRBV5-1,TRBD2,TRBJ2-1,TGCGCCAGCAGCTTGGAGGGACTAGCGGCCTACAATGAGCAGTTCTTC,CASSLEGLAAYNEQFF
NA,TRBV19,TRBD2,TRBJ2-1,TGTGCCAGTAGTACCGGGACTAGCGGGAGGGCCTCCTACAATGAGCAGTTCTTC,CASSTGTSGRASYNEQFF
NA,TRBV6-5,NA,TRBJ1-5,TGTGCCAGCAGTTACGGGGAGTCCCAGCCCCAGCATTTT,CASSYGESQPQHF
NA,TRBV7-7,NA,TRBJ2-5,TGTGCCAGCAGCTTAGGAGGAGGGACAAGAGCGGAGACCCAGTACTTC,CASSLGGGTRAETQYF
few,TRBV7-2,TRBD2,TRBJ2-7,TGTGCCAGCAGCTTAGCGGCCTTGGGACTAGCTACCTACGAGCAGTACTTC,CASSLAALGLATYEQYF
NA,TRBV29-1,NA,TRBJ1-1,TGCAGCGTTCAACGGAGGTTAGGGGAACAAACTGAAGCTTTCTTT,CSVQRRLGEQTEAFF
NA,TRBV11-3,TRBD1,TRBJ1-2,TGTGCCAGCAGCTTAGGAGACAGGGTCTATGGCTACACCTTC,CASSLGDRVYGYTF
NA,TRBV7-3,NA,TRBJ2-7,TGTGCCAGCAGCTTAACGGCGGCACGGGACGAGCAGTACTTC,CASSLTAARDEQYF
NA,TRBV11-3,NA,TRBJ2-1,TGTGCCAGCAGCCCACGGTACAATGAGCAGTTCTTC,CASSPRYNEQFF
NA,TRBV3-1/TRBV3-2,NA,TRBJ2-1,TGTGCCAGCAGCCACATCGGTGTATACAATGAGCAGTTCTTC,CASSHIGVYNEQFF
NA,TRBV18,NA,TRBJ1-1,TGTGCCAGCCAAAATCATAAGGAATCGGGTGAAGCTTTCTTT,CASQNHKESGEAFF
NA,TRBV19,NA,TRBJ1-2,TGTGCCAGTAGTTGGTGGGGGGCCAACTATGGCTACACCTTC,CASSWWGANYGYTF
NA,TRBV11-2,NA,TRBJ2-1,TGTGCCAGCAGCTTAGTTAGCTACAATGAGCAGTTCTTC,CASSLVSYNEQFF
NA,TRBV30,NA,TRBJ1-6,TGTGCCTGGAGAGGACACGGAAATTCACCCCTCCACTTT,CAWRGHGNSPLHF
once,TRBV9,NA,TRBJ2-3,TGTGCCAGCAGCACTACTCCAGGCACAGATACGCAGTATTTT,CASSTTPGTDTQYF
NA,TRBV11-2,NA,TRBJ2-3,TGTGCCAGCAGCTTAGGAGCGGCAGATACGCAGTATTTT,CASSLGAADTQYF
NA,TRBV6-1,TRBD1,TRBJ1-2,TGTGCCAGCAGTGAACTCAGGGGGAGCTATGGCTACACCTTC,CASSELRGSYGYTF
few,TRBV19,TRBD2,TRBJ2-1,TGTGCCAGTAGTATAGGGGCTAGCGGAAGCTCCTACAATGAGCAGTTCTTC,CASSIGASGSSYNEQFF
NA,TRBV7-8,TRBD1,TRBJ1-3,TGTGCCAGCAGCCACCGGACAGGGAGAGTAGACACCATATATTTT,CASSHRTGRVDTIYF
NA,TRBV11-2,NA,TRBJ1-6,TGTGCCAGCAGCTTACTAGGCGGCAATTCACCCCTCCACTTT,CASSLLGGNSPLHF
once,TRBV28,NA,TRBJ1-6,TGTGCCAGCAGTTTATTCGCAGTGAGGGGTTCCTATAATTCACCCCTCCACTTT,CASSLFAVRGSYNSPLHF
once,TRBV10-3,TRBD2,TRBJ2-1,TGTGCCATCAGTGAACTAGCGGGGGTTAACAATGAGCAGTTCTTC,CAISELAGVNNEQFF
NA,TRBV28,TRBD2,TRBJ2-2,TGTGCCAGCAGTTTAGGGCTAGCGGGAGGCCCCGCCGGGGAGCTGTTTTTT,CASSLGLAGGPAGELFF
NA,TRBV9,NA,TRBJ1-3,TGTGCCAGCAGCGCCTCCAGACGCGTCGACAAAACCTCTGGAAACACCATATATTTT,CASSASRRVDKTSGNTIYF
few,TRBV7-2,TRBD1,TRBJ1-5,TGTGCCAGCAGCCCAAGGGGGCTGAGCAATCAGCCCCAGCATTTT,CASSPRGLSNQPQHF
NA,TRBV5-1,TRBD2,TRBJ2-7,TGCGCCAGCAGCTTGGTTAGCGGGAGTCTCTACGAGCAGTACTTC,CASSLVSGSLYEQYF
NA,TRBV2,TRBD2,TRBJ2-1,TGTGCCAGCAGCGACGGTAGCGGGGGGGCCAATGAGCAGTTCTTC,CASSDGSGGANEQFF
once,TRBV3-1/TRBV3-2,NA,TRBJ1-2,TGTGCCAGCAGCCCTACTGCGACAACGCTCTATGGCTACACCTTC,CASSPTATTLYGYTF
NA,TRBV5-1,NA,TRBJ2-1,TGCGCCAGCAGCTTGCTCGGGGCGAACAATGAGCAGTTCTTC,CASSLLGANNEQFF
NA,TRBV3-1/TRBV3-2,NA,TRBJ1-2,TGTGCCAGCAGCCAAGGCGGCAGTAACTATGGCTACACCTTC,CASSQGGSNYGYTF
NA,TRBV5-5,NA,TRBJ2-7,TGTGCCAGCAGCTTTGTTGTAGGGGGTTCATACGAGCAGTACTTC,CASSFVVGGSYEQYF
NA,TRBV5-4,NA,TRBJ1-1,TGTGCCAGCAGCTTGAACCTTGGGGGGAACACTGAAGCTTTCTTT,CASSLNLGGNTEAFF
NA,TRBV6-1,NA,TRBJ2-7,TGTGCCAGCAGTGAACTTAGGGCATTAGAGCAGTACTTC,CASSELRALEQYF
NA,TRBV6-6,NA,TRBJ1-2,TGTGCCAGCAGTCCCCTCACGGGGGGCTCCCATGGCTACACCTTC,CASSPLTGGSHGYTF